Following are 8 T cell receptor beta chains from one sample sequenced in a study of control samples from healthy donors and cancer patients. Data came from immunoSEQ multiplex PCR; TCRdb stores just in-frame clones and leaves some out. Seen here are around 110,000 clones, about 94% observed once, and the top ten hold about 2.8%. Specimen: blood. The receptors were sampled from a man aged 25 to 40 in good health.

The rearrangement joins TRBV10-1 to TRBJ1-1, with unresolved D. The CDR3 has 13 amino acids. Looked up from germline, CDR1 is WNHNN and CDR2 is SYGVQD (reference sequence). Trimming shortened V by 5 bases and J by 6 bases, and 13 bases separated the two germline ends. The CDR3 bases are TGCGCCAGCAGTCCCGGTGTACGGGCTGAAGCTTTCTTT. Residues: CASSPGVRAEAFF.

The genes are TRBV7-2 and TRBJ1-6; 7 bases are a match to TRBD1. From germline, CDR1 is SGHTA and CDR2 FQGNSA. This CDR3 has 16 residues. Unmatched junction bases numbered 12, after V lost 4 bases and J lost 9 bases. CDR3: CASSSTQQGVTSPLHF. As DNA, the CDR3 is TGTGCCAGCAGCTCCACACAGCAGGGGGTTACTTCACCCCTCCACTTT. Full variable domain (rest looked up from reference TRBV7-2 and TRBJ1-6): GAGVSQSPSNKVTEKGKDVELRCDPISGHTALYWYRQSLGQGLEFLIYFQGNSAPDKSGLPSDRFSAERTGGSVSTLTIQRTQQEDSAVYLCASSSTQQGVTSPLHFGNGTRLTVT.

The rearrangement uses TRBV5-1 and TRBJ2-1; D gene unclear. Trimming took 3 bases from V and 9 from J, leaving 10 bases between them. The germline V gene encodes CDR1 SGHRS and CDR2 YFSETQ. The CDR3 is 12 residues long. In nucleotides, the CDR3 is TGCGCCAGCAGCTCCGATTTCCTTGAGCAGTTCTTC. Translating it yields CASSSDFLEQFF.

This clone was detected once. This chain joins TRBV16 and TRBJ1-1, with unresolved D. Germline CDR1 and CDR2: KGHSY and FQNENV. The CDR3 sequence is 12 residues long. V dropped 3 bases and J dropped 2 bases, with 4 bases sitting between them. The CDR3 reads CASSHRNTEAFF. The CDR3 nucleotides read TGTGCCAGCAGCCACAGAAACACTGAAGCTTTCTTT.

V usage is TRBV4-1 and J usage is TRBJ1-6, with unresolved D. Trimming removed 5 bases at V and 8 bases at J, with 13 bases between. In germline, CDR1 is MGHRA, CDR2 YSYEKL. This CDR3 spans 14 amino acids. The DNA of the CDR3 is TGCGCCAGCAGCGTCTTTGATTTCGATTCACCCCTCCACTTT. Translated: CASSVFDFDSPLHF.

The chain couples TRBV25-1 to TRBJ1-6; TRBD1 matches at 7 bases. The CDR3 spans 15 residues. Germline V gene sequence: CDR1 MGHDK, CDR2 SYGVNS. V gave up 1 base and J gave up 8 bases; unmatched junction bases: 5. CDR3 region: CASSEWTGPYSPLHF. CDR3 nucleotides: TGTGCCAGCAGTGAATGGACAGGCCCCTATTCACCCCTCCACTTT. The full variable domain, in which reference TRBV25-1 and TRBJ1-6 provide the parts outside the CDR3, is EADIYQTPRYLVIGTGKKITLECSQTMGHDKMYWYQQDPGMELHLIHYSYGVNSTEKGDLSSESTVSRIRTEHFPLTLESARPSHTSQYLCASSEWTGPYSPLHFGNGTRLTVT.

This clone was recorded once. The genes are TRBV6-4 and TRBJ1-6; the D is unclear. The CDR3 has 19 residues. Per germline, CDR1 MRHNA and CDR2 SNTAGT. The V and J ends lost 7 bases and 1 base respectively, with 23 bases between them. The CDR3, as DNA: TGTGCCAGCAAGACCTGGGAAACCAAGCTAAGGTCCTATAATTCACCCCTCCACTTT. Translation gives CASKTWETKLRSYNSPLHF.

The chain couples TRBV19 to TRBJ1-2; a possible D gene is TRBD1 (5 bases). V gave up 5 bases and J gave up 3 bases, with 13 bases separating them. The CDR3 extends over 14 amino acids. Germline CDR1 is LNHDA and CDR2 is SQIVND (reference sequence). The CDR3 reads CASSGTTRHYGYTF. For the CDR3, the DNA is TGTGCCAGTAGTGGGACTACAAGGCACTATGGCTACACCTTC.